Included here is one TCR beta chain sequence, with context. Its specificity is unknown. Germline V lookup: CDR1 SGHNT, CDR2 YYREEE (reference sequence). V was trimmed by 4 bases and J by 4 bases, leaving 18 bases between them. The CDR3 consists of 15 residues. Time point reported: blood 4 weeks post-SBRT, at nephrectomy. Specified treatment: 15 Gy SBRT to primary tumor, nephrectomy 4 weeks later. Nephrectomy followed 15 Gy stereotactic body radiation by 4 weeks. Blood was sampled at baseline, 2 weeks and 4 weeks after SBRT. Clear cell pathology was present in this patient's renal cell carcinoma. This sample was included in a study of radiation and T cells in renal cell carcinoma. Study findings and constraints: Pretreatment tumor biopsies were lacking, so baseline clonotypes are unknown.

Data came from immunoSEQ multiplex PCR; TCRdb stores just in-frame clones and leaves some out. This repertoire shows around 170,000 clones, 88% found once; its top ten account for about 10%. The J gene is TRBJ2-7, the V gene TRBV5-4; TRBD2 is a possible D gene (5 bases). Sequences were derived from blood, sampled from a patient whose treatment included radiotherapy and nephrectomy. This TCR derives from a woman aged 45-60 years with renal cell carcinoma. CDR3 sequence reads: CASSLGLPSTYEQYF. The CDR3, as DNA: TGTGCCAGCAGCCTAGGACTGCCGAGCACGTACGAGCAGTACTTC.